A selection of T cell receptor beta chains follows, all from one sample in a study of T-cell memory formation after mild COVID-19. Each CDR3 protein gets one entry after TCRdb re-called the 5' RACE reads with MiXCR. The sample yields about 350,000 distinct CDR3 sequences, approximately 14% seen once. Sequenced input: PBMCs or a T cell subset sorted from them (not recorded which). The receptors stem from a man younger than 35 who had mild COVID-19 (a few samples of this study predate the infection). Cell type and time point are not known. Each CDR3 is given with its conserved first and last residue. The D gene is left open where the match is weak. A row's size may be missing; if present it is once, few, many or a size class.

CDR3nt: TGCGCCAGCAGCCAGAACCCACAGGGGTATGGCTACACCTTC; CDR3aa: CASSQNPQGYGYTF; v_gene: TRBV4-1; j_gene: TRBJ1-2; d_gene: TRBD1; abundance: NA
CDR3nt: TGTGCCAGCAGCGGATTGGCCTACGAGCAGTACTTC; CDR3aa: CASSGLAYEQYF; v_gene: TRBV4-2; j_gene: TRBJ2-7; d_gene: NA; abundance: many
CDR3nt: TGCGCCAGCAGCCAAGACTTAGACCCGATCTTCGATTCACCCCTCCACTTT; CDR3aa: CASSQDLDPIFDSPLHF; v_gene: TRBV4-3; j_gene: TRBJ1-6; d_gene: NA; abundance: NA
CDR3nt: TGTGCCAGCAGCTTAGCGGACAGGAGTTATGGCTACACCTTC; CDR3aa: CASSLADRSYGYTF; v_gene: TRBV7-2; j_gene: TRBJ1-2; d_gene: TRBD1; abundance: NA
CDR3nt: TGCGCCAGCAGCCAAGGGCGGGACCCCAATTCACCCCTCCACTTT; CDR3aa: CASSQGRDPNSPLHF; v_gene: TRBV4-1; j_gene: TRBJ1-6; d_gene: NA; abundance: NA
CDR3nt: TGTGCCAGCAGTTTACTCAGGAAAGAGACCCAGTACTTC; CDR3aa: CASSLLRKETQYF; v_gene: TRBV12-3/TRBV12-4; j_gene: TRBJ2-5; d_gene: NA; abundance: NA
CDR3nt: TGCGCCAGCAGCCAAGAGTCAGGGGCCTATGGCTACACCTTC; CDR3aa: CASSQESGAYGYTF; v_gene: TRBV4-3; j_gene: TRBJ1-2; d_gene: NA; abundance: few
CDR3nt: TGCGCCAGCAGCCGGGACGGACTCCATCAGCCCCAGCATTTT; CDR3aa: CASSRDGLHQPQHF; v_gene: TRBV5-1; j_gene: TRBJ1-5; d_gene: NA; abundance: few
CDR3nt: TGTGCCAGCAGTGACAGCAGCGAATTGGATTCCGGGGAGCTGTTTTTT; CDR3aa: CASSDSSELDSGELFF; v_gene: TRBV2; j_gene: TRBJ2-2; d_gene: NA; abundance: NA
CDR3nt: TGTGCCAGCAGCGTAGCTGACAGGCCCACTGAAGCTTTCTTT; CDR3aa: CASSVADRPTEAFF; v_gene: TRBV9; j_gene: TRBJ1-1; d_gene: NA; abundance: few
CDR3nt: TGTGCCAGCAGCTTACACGGAAACACCATATATTTT; CDR3aa: CASSLHGNTIYF; v_gene: TRBV7-9; j_gene: TRBJ1-3; d_gene: NA; abundance: many
CDR3nt: TGTGCCAGCAGCAACGTCGGCAGGGCGGGAGTCGATGAGCAGTTCTTC; CDR3aa: CASSNVGRAGVDEQFF; v_gene: TRBV11-2; j_gene: TRBJ2-1; d_gene: TRBD2; abundance: few
CDR3nt: TGCAGCGGGGGAGCCGACGGGAACTATGGCTACACCTTC; CDR3aa: CSGGADGNYGYTF; v_gene: TRBV29-1; j_gene: TRBJ1-2; d_gene: NA; abundance: many
CDR3nt: TGTGCCAGCAGCCGCGGACAGGGGGCAAACACCGGGGAGCTGTTTTTT; CDR3aa: CASSRGQGANTGELFF; v_gene: TRBV4-2; j_gene: TRBJ2-2; d_gene: TRBD1; abundance: NA
CDR3nt: TGTGCCAGCAGCTTAATGGGAGGGGGTGAGCAGTTCTTC; CDR3aa: CASSLMGGGEQFF; v_gene: TRBV7-3; j_gene: TRBJ2-1; d_gene: NA; abundance: many